This T cell receptor (beta chain) was retrieved from a study of yellow fever vaccine responses in identical twins. Study observations and caveats: Twins' vaccine T cell response reportedly gave the appearance of partial convergence and partial personalization.

On this clonotype itself: Antigen specificity is unknown.

TCRdb re-analysed the RT-PCR reads in MiXCR, keeping a single row per CDR3 protein. Altogether 15,000 to 20,000 distinct CDR3 sequences are present, about 65% being singletons, with the ten largest covering about 2.7%. V lost 7 bases to trimming and J lost 1 base, with 5 bases between them. CDR1 is PRHDT, CDR2 FYEKMQ, per germline (reference sequence). The CDR3 runs to 12 residues. This sequence joins TRBV13 and TRBJ1-3, with D hard to call. Sequenced material: T cells from blood (PBMCs), unsorted or a sorted subset (not recorded which), taken before or after yellow fever vaccination (not recorded which). The sequence was collected from a woman aged 18-30 years who received the yellow fever vaccine. The CDR3 DNA follows: TGTGCCAGCATGGAATCTGGAAACACCATATATTTT. As protein: CASMESGNTIYF.